Listed below are T cell receptor beta chains from one sample, sequenced in a study of T cell responses to AZD1222 COVID-19 vaccine. This table comes from immunoSEQ multiplex PCR, and its TCRdb copy is limited to in-frame clones, with some not included. The sample lists roughly 150,000 clones, around 94% occurring once. The starting material was peripheral blood, obtained 28 days after the second AZD1222 dose. The receptors were gathered from an adult who received the AZD1222 COVID-19 vaccine. Both conserved end residues are trimmed from each CDR3. Each record gives: V gene, CDR3 protein.

>TRBV30
AWIRQNNEQF
>TRBV27
ASTTLGSFYTEAF
>TRBV11-2
ASSQEGGGTEAF
>TRBV10-3
AIRVHSGSNTEAF
>TRBV24-1
ATSDPVGGDYEQY
>TRBV3-1/TRBV3-2
ASSYSVGTYNEQF
>TRBV11-2
ASSGGSGYGYT
>TRBV12-3/TRBV12-4
ASSFGREYEQY
>TRBV6-1
ASSEQQGGPYEQY
>TRBV15
ATSRGEGDSLKEETQY
>TRBV7-9
ASSLAGDLSSYEQY
>TRBV6-6
ATKTGSAEAF
>TRBV9
ASSLLSQSSYNEQF
>TRBV28
ASSLSSYDREERYGYT
>TRBV6-5
ASSYASPNYGYT
>TRBV27
ASRRLAGGPSYNEQF
>TRBV6-6
ATSPREDTGELF
>TRBV7-9
ASSFTGEGENSPLH
>TRBV28
ASSFGKRNTEAF
>TRBV6-1
ASSEGQDWGGDEQY
>TRBV7-6
ASSRSGTASGNTIY
>TRBV11-2
ASSLVGPRTDYGYT
>TRBV30
AWSTGTVINQPQH
>TRBV14
ASSPWSNTGELF
>TRBV5-6
ASTDGWRAGTEAF
>TRBV5-1
ASSRTGGDGYT
>TRBV4-2
ASSQGEGAEAF
>TRBV5-4
ASSFQGAHEQY
>TRBV9
ASSVARTSGFSSYNEQF
>TRBV30
AWRTPQALNTGEQY
>TRBV6-6
ASSYVPRRNTEAF
>TRBV3-1/TRBV3-2
ASSYRTGGVPGELF
>TRBV4-3
ASSYRGGGTEAF
>TRBV30
AWRDKSRGHIAEQF
>TRBV19
ASTPLAGSTDTQY
>TRBV7-3
ASSLGGTTKQY
>TRBV6-5
ASKTSGRNNEQF
>TRBV3-1/TRBV3-2
ASSQSLGWELAF
>TRBV18
ASSQGRDNQPQH
>TRBV28
ASKFGGAHSNQPQH
>TRBV6-5
ASSLNTESNQPQH
>TRBV27
ASSLNRDSYEQY
>TRBV6-8
ASTPATDTQY
>TRBV12-3/TRBV12-4
ASSLWGEGYT
>TRBV3-1/TRBV3-2
ASSQDRGLAGGRETQY
>TRBV30
AWSVGQGVRQPQH
>TRBV24-1
ARQGGSHEQY
>TRBV19
ASSIGGEQF